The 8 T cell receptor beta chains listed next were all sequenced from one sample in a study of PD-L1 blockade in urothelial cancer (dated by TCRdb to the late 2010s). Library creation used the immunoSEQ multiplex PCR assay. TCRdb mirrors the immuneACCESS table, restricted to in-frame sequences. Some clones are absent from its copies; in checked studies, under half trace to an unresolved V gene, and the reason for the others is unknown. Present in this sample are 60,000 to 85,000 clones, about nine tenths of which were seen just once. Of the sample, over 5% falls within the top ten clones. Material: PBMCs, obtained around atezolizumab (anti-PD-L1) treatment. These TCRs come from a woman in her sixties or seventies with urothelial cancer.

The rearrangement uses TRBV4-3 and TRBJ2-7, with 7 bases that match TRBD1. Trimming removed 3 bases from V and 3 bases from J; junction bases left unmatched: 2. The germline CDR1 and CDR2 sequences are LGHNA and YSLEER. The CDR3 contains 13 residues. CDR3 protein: CASSQGQHYEQYF. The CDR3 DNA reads TGCGCCAGCAGCCAGGGACAGCACTACGAGCAGTACTTC.

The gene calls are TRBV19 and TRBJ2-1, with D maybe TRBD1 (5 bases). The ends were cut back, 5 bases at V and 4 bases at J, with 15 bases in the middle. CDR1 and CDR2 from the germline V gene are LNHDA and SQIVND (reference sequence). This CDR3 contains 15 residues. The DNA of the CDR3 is TGTGCCAGTAGTCTGGCTAGTAGGGGTTACAATGAGCAGTTCTTC. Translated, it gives CASSLASRGYNEQFF. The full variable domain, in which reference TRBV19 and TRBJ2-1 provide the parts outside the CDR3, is DGGITQSPKYLFRKEGQNVTLSCEQNLNHDAMYWYRQDPGQGLRLIYYSQIVNDFQKGDIAEGYSVSREKKESFPLTVTSAQKNPTAFYLCASSLASRGYNEQFFGPGTRLTVL.

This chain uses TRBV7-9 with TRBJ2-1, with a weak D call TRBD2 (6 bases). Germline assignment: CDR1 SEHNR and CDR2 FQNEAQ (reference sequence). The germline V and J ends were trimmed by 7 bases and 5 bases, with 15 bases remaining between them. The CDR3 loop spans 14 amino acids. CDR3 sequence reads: CASTLTVADNEQFF. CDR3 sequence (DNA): TGTGCCAGCACCTTGACCGTAGCGGACAATGAGCAGTTCTTC.

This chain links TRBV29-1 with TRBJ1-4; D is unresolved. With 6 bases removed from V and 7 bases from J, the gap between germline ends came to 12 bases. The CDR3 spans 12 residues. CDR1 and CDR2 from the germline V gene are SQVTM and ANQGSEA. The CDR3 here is CSVGSPGEKLFF. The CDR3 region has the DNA TGCAGCGTGGGGAGCCCCGGTGAAAAACTGTTTTTT.

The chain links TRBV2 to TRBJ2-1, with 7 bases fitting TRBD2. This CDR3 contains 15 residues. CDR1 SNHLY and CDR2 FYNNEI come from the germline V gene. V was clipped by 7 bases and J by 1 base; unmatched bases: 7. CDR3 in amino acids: CASNPLASSYNEQFF. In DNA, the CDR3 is TGTGCCAGCAATCCACTAGCGTCTTCCTACAATGAGCAGTTCTTC.

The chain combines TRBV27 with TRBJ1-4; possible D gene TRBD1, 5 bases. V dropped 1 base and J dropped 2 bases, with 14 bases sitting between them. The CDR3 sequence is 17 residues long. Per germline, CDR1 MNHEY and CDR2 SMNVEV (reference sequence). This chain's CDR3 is CASSLYPFGGTNEKLFF. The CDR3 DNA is TGTGCCAGCAGTTTATACCCCTTTGGGGGGACTAATGAAAAACTGTTTTTT.

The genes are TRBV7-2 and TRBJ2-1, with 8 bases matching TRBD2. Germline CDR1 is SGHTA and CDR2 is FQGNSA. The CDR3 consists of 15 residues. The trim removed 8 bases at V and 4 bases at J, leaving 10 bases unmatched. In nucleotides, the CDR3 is TGTGCCAGCGGCACCGCGGGGGGCGGGTACAATGAGCAGTTCTTC. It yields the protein CASGTAGGGYNEQFF.

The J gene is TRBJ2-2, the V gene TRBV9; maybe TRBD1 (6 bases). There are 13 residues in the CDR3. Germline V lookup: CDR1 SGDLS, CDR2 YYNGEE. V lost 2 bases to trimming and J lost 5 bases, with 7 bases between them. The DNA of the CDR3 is TGTGCCAGCAGCGTTCAGGGGACCGGGGAGCTGTTTTTT. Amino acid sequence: CASSVQGTGELFF.